Each of the 13 T cell receptor beta chains below was sequenced from the same sample in a study of response to subunit inactivated influenza vaccine. TCRdb re-derived calls from the RT-PCR reads in MiXCR, one entry per CDR3 protein. This sample has roughly 500,000 distinct CDR3 sequences, with around 25% found just once. Sequences were derived from CD4+ T cells sorted from PBMCs, sampled around 5 days after vaccination. Receptor source: a man aged 45 to 65 who received an inactivated influenza vaccine.

The chain recombines TRBV20-1 with TRBJ1-1, with D unclear. Trimming removed 6 bases from V and 0 bases from J, with 14 bases in between. Per germline, CDR1 DFQATT and CDR2 SNEGSKA (reference sequence). The CDR3 contains 14 residues. CDR3 in amino acids: CSALQLLLNTEAFF. CDR3 in DNA: TGCAGTGCCCTACAGCTCCTTCTGAACACTGAAGCTTTCTTT.

This clonotype turned up a few times. The chain is built from TRBV7-9 and TRBJ2-7; D is uncertain. The CDR3 covers 15 residues. Germline assignment: CDR1 SEHNR and CDR2 FQNEAQ (reference sequence). V gave up 1 base and J gave up 6 bases, with 16 bases separating them. The CDR3 nucleotides are TGTGCCAGCAGCTTAGGGTATGGGCCGCTGACCGAGCAGTACTTC. This codes for CASSLGYGPLTEQYF.

This chain connects TRBV10-3 to TRBJ2-2; perhaps TRBD1 as D (5 bases). V dropped 6 bases and J dropped 4 bases, with 15 bases sitting between them. CDR1 and CDR2 (germline): ENHRY, SYGVKD. This CDR3 is built from 15 residues. The CDR3 reads CAIRARATGTGELFF. In nucleotides, the CDR3 is TGTGCCATCAGGGCTCGGGCTACAGGCACCGGGGAGCTGTTTTTT.

This clonotype was recorded at least ten times. Here the CDR3 reads CASTPSTDTQYF. The CDR3 DNA is TGTGCCAGCACCCCCTCGACGGATACGCAGTATTTT. J is TRBJ2-3 and V is TRBV12-3 or TRBV12-4; D ambiguous. The V gene lost 7 bases and the J gene lost 6 bases, with 11 bases spanning the gap. The CDR3 contains 12 residues.

This clonotype came up a few times. The genes are TRBV12-3 or TRBV12-4 and TRBJ2-7; the D gene is possibly TRBD1 (6 bases). The CDR3 has 14 amino acids. Trimming took 6 bases from V and 2 from J, leaving 14 bases between them. DNA of the CDR3: TGTGCCAGCAGCCTCGACAGGTACCCCTACGAGCAGTACTTC. It specifies CASSLDRYPYEQYF.

The V gene is TRBV7-2, the J gene TRBJ2-5, with D possibly called TRBD1 or TRBD2 (5 bases each). The V end was cut by 2 bases, the J end by 5 bases, with 18 bases between. This CDR3 has 16 amino acids. The germline gives CDR1 SGHTA, CDR2 FQGNSA. CDR3: CASSLQGTSTGETQYF. The CDR3 DNA reads as TGTGCCAGCAGCTTACAAGGGACCAGCACGGGGGAGACCCAGTACTTC.

Only a few counts were recorded for this clonotype. CDR3: CASSLALGSNQPQHF. For the CDR3, the DNA is TGTGCCAGCAGCTTAGCGCTCGGTAGCAATCAGCCCCAGCATTTT. V gene TRBV7-6 combines with J gene TRBJ1-5; no clear D gene. This CDR3 spans 15 amino acids. Trimming stripped 0 bases from V and 0 bases from J, with 6 bases between. CDR1 SGHVS and CDR2 FNYEAQ come from the germline V gene.

The V call is TRBV7-2, the J call TRBJ2-7, with unresolved D. This CDR3 has 14 amino acids. The germline V gene has CDR1 SGHTA and CDR2 FQGNSA. V was shortened by 3 bases and J by 4 bases, with 13 bases between the two germline ends. The CDR3 sequence is CASSLSELVYEQYF. The CDR3, as DNA: TGTGCCAGCAGCTTGTCAGAGCTGGTGTACGAGCAGTACTTC.

V and J are TRBV6-1 and TRBJ1-5; perhaps TRBD1 as D (5 bases). This CDR3 contains 15 residues. CDR1 and CDR2 from the germline V gene are MNHNS and SASEGT. V was clipped by 2 bases and J by 7 bases, with 15 bases between them. CDR3 in amino acids: CASSEIPHGGQPQHF. As DNA, the CDR3 is TGTGCCAGCAGTGAAATACCTCACGGGGGACAGCCCCAGCATTTT.

This clonotype was observed a handful of times. The rearrangement links TRBV5-1 to TRBJ2-5; D may correspond to TRBD1 or TRBD2 (5 bases each). In germline, CDR1 is SGHRS, CDR2 YFSETQ. Trimming removed 4 bases at V and 4 bases at J, with 17 bases between. The CDR3 runs to 15 residues. CDR3 DNA: TGCGCCAGCAGCCCTGGTCCGGGACCATCAGAGACCCAGTACTTC. Protein sequence: CASSPGPGPSETQYF.

This clonotype was detected a few times. This chain uses TRBV14 with TRBJ2-7, with D maybe TRBD2 (6 bases). Germline CDR1 is SGHDN and CDR2 is FVKESK. V was trimmed by 6 bases and J by 1 base, leaving 16 bases between them. The CDR3 is 15 residues long. The chain's CDR3 is CASSLQAGGSYEQYF. The CDR3 DNA is TGTGCCAGCAGTCTCCAAGCCGGGGGTTCCTACGAGCAGTACTTC.

The CDR3 sequence is CSARDSGRGNSPLHF. The CDR3 coding sequence is TGCAGTGCTAGAGATTCGGGCAGGGGGAATTCACCCCTCCACTTT. The chain has TRBV20-1 and TRBJ1-6; 7 positions match TRBD1. V lost 0 bases to trimming and J lost 7 bases; unmatched junction nucleotides: 6. The germline V gene has CDR1 DFQATT and CDR2 SNEGSKA (reference sequence). This CDR3 contains 15 residues.

This clonotype has a handful of counts. J is TRBJ2-7 and V is TRBV24-1, with D perhaps matching TRBD2 (5 bases). V was trimmed by 3 bases and J by 3 bases, leaving 8 bases between them. CDR3 length: 13 residues. Germline CDR1 is KGHDR and CDR2 is SFDVKD. Here the CDR3 DNA reads TGTGCCACCAGTGATCCAACTAGCTACGAGCAGTACTTC. Translated: CATSDPTSYEQYF.